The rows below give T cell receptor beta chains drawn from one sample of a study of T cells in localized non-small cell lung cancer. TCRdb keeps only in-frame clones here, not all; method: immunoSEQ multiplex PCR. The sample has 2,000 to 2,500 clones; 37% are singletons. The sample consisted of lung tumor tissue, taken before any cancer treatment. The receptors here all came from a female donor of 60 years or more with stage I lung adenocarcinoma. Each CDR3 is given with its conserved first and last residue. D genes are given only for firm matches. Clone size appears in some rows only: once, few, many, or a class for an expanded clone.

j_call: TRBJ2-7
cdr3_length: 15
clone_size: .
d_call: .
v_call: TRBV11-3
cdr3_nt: TGTGCCAGCAGCTTAAACCAGGGGCCCTCCTACGAGCAGTACTTC
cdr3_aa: CASSLNQGPSYEQYF

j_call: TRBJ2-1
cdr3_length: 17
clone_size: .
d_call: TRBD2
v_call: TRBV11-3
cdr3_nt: TGTGCCAGCAGCCCTTTACTTGCGGGAGGGCGGTTGGATGAGCAGTTCTTC
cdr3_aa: CASSPLLAGGRLDEQFF

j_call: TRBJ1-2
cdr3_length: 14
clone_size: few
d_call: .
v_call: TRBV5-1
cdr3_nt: TGCGCCAGCAGCTTGTACGGGCAGCGCTATGGCTACACCTTC
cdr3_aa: CASSLYGQRYGYTF

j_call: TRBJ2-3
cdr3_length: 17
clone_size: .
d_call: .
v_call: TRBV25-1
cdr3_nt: TGTGCCAGCAGTGAATATGGGGATTGGGGTAGCGACGATACGCAGTATTTT
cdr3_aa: CASSEYGDWGSDDTQYF

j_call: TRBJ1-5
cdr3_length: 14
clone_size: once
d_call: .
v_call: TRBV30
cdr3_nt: TGTGCCTGGAGTGTATCCGGAAGCAATCAGCCCCAGCATTTT
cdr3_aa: CAWSVSGSNQPQHF

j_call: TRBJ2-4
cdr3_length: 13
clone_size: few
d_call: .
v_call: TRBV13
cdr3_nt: TGTGCCAGCAGGAAACCGGGTTTAAACATTCAGTACTTC
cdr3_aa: CASRKPGLNIQYF

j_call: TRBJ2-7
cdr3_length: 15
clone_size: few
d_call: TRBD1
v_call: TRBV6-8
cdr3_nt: TGTGCCAGCAGTTACTCAGCGACAGGGGGTTACGAGCAGTACTTC
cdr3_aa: CASSYSATGGYEQYF

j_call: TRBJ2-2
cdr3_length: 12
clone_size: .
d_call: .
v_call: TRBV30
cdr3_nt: TGTGCCTGGATTTCGGCTACCGGGGAGCTGTTTTTT
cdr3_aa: CAWISATGELFF

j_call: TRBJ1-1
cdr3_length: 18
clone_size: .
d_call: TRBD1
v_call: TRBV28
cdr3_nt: TGTGCCAGCAGTTTAGGACTCACAGGGGGGCGGATGAACACTGAAGCTTTCTTT
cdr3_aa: CASSLGLTGGRMNTEAFF

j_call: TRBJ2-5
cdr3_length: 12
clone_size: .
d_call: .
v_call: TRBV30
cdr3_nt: TGTGCCTGGAGTGACAGGGCGGAGACCCAGTACTTC
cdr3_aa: CAWSDRAETQYF

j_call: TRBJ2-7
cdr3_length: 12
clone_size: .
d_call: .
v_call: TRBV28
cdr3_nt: TGTGCCAGCAGTTCTCGGAGGTACGAGCAGTACTTC
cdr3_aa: CASSSRRYEQYF

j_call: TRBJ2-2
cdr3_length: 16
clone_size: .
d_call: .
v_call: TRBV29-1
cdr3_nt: TGCAGCGTTGAAGATGAGGCGAAGACGAACACCGGGGAGCTGTTTTTT
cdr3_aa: CSVEDEAKTNTGELFF

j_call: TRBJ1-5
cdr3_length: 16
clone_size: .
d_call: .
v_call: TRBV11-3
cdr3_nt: TGTGCCAGCAGCCCCCGAAGCTTGGGAAGCAATCAGCCCCAGCATTTT
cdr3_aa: CASSPRSLGSNQPQHF

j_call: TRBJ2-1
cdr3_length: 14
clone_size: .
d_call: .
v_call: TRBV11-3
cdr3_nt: TGTGCCAGCAGCCCTAAGGGGGGACACAATGAGCAGTTCTTC
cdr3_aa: CASSPKGGHNEQFF

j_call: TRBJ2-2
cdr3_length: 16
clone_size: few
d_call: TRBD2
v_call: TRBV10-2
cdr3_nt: TGCGCCAGCAGACTCACTCAAGCGGGAGTGGGCGGGGAGCTGTTTTTT
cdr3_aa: CASRLTQAGVGGELFF

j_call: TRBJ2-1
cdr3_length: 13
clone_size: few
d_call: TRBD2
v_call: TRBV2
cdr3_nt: TGTGCCAGCAACCCGACTAGCGGGGGTGAGCAGTTCTTC
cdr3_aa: CASNPTSGGEQFF

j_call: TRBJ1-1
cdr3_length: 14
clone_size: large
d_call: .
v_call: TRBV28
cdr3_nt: TGTGCCAGCAGACCCCCCGGGCGGAACACTGAAGCTTTCTTT
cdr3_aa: CASRPPGRNTEAFF

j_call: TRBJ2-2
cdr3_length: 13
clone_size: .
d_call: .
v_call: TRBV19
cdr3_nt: TGTGCCAGTAGTAGATTAGCTTCCGGGGAGCTGTTTTTT
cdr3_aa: CASSRLASGELFF

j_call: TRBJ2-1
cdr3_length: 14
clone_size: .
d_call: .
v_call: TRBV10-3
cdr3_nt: TGTGCCATCAGTGAGCCAGCTCGGTACAATGAGCAGTTCTTC
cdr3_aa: CAISEPARYNEQFF